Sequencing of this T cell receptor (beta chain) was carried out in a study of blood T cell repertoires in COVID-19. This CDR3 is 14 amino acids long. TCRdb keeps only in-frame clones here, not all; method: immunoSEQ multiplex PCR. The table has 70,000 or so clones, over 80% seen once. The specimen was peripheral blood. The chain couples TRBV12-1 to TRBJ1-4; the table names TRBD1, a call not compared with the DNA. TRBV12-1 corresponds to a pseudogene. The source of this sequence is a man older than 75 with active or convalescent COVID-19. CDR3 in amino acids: CASSFGQGREKLFF. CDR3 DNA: TGTGCCAGCAGCTTCGGACAGGGCAGGGAAAAACTGTTTTTT.